This T cell receptor beta chain was profiled in a study of T cells in Graves' hyperthyroidism and ophthalmopathy. Study outcomes and limitations: Most expanded thyroid clonotypes above 0.001 also appeared in blood.

Germline CDR1 reads SGHKS; CDR2 reads YYEKEE (reference sequence). The CDR3 runs 12 residues. A remark on this clonotype: The antigen is undetermined. The germline gene is not matched at one end of the junction; a read error may be the cause.

There were TCR beta CDR3 regions amplified from RNA transcripts. With the HTBI primer set, the TCR CDR3 went through a first round of RT-PCR. Each CDR3 protein is one row after TCRdb ran MiXCR on the multiplex PCR reads. The sample consists of some 510,000 distinct CDR3 sequences, around 42% of them appearing once. Hyperthyroidism of Graves' type that showed no ophthalmopathy progression within 18 months was stable. The sequenced material came from peripheral blood or thyroid tissue (not recorded which). The sequence was obtained from a woman younger than 35 with Graves' hyperthyroidism. V is TRBV5-5 and J is TRBJ2-1, with D possibly being TRBD1 or TRBD2 (7 bases each). The CDR3 nucleotides read TGCGCCAGCAGCGGGGACAGATTAGAGCAGTGCTTC. It translates to CASSGDRLEQCF.